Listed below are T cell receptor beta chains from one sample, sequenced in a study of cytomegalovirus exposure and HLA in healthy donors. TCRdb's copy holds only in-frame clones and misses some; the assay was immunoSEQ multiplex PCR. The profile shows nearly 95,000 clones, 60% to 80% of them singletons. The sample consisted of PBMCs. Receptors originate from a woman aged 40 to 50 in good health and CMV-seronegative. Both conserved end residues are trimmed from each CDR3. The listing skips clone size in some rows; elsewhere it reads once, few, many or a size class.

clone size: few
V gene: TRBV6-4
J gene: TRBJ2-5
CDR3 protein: ASSAEAGGAQETQY

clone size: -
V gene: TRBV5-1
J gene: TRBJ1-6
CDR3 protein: ASSTGPGDSPLH

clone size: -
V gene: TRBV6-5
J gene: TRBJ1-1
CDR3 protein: ASRGSSGGRTEAF

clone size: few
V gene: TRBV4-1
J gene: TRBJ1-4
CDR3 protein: ASSQAGRDYEKLF

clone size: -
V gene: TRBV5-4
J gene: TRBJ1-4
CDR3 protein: ASSSEQGRNEKLF

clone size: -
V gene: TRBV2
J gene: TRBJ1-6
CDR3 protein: ASTGAVGSPLH

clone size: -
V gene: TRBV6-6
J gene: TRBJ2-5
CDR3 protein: ASSYSPQGIQETQY

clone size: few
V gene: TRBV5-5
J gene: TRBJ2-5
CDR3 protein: ASSVVGSQETQY

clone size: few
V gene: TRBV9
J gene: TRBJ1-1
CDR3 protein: ASSALQGGGTEAF

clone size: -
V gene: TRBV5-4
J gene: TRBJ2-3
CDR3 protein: ASSPTSGGFSDTQY

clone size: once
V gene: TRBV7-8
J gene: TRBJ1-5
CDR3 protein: ASSSGTGWPQH

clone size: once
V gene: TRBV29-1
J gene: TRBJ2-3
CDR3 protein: SVDRSPDTQY

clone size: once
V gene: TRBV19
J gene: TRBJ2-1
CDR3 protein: ASNPPGYNEQF

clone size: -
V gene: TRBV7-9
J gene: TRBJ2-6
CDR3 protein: ASSPSRDSGANVLT